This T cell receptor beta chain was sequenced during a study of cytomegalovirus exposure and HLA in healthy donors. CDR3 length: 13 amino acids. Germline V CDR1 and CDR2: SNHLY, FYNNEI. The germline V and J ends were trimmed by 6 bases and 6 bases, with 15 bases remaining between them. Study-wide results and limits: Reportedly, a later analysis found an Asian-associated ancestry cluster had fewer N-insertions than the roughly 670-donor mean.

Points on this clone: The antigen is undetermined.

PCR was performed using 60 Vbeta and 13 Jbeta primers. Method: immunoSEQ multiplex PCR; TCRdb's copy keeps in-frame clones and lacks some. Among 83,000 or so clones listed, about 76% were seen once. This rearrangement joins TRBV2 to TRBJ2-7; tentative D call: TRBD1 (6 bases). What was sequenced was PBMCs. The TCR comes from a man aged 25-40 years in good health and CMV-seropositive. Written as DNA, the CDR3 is TGTGCCAGCAGCGGGACACCCCGCGGCGAGCAGTACTTC. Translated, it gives CASSGTPRGEQYF.